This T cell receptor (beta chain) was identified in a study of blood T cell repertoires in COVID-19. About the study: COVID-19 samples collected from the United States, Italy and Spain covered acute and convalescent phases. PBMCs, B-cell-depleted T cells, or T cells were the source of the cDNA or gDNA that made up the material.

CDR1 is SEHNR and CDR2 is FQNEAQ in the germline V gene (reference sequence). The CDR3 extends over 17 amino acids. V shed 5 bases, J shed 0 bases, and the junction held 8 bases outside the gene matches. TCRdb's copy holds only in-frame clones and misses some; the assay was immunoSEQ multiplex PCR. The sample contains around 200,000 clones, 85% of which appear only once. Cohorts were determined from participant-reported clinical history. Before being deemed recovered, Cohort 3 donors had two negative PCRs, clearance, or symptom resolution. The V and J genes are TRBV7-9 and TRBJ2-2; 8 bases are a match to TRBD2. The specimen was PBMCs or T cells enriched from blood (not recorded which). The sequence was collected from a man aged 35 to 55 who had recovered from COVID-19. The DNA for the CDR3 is TGTGCCAGCAGCCCTGGCCAAGCGGGGGCGAACACCGGGGAGCTGTTTTTT. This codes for CASSPGQAGANTGELFF.